These T cell receptor beta chains were read from a single sample in a study of CD8 T cells in Susac syndrome. TCRdb recomputed calls from the immunoSEQ multiplex PCR reads with MiXCR, one row per CDR3 protein. This table has roughly 200,000 distinct CDR3 sequences, about 95% appearing once. The sample comprised CD4+ T cells from PBMCs. These receptors all come from a human donor with multiple sclerosis. CDR3s include the opening cysteine and the closing phenylalanine or tryptophan. Each record gives: CDR3 protein, D gene, V gene, clone size. The D gene is left open where the match is weak. Where a row states a size, it is once, few, many or the class of an expanded clone; other rows omit it.

CASSLERGNSPLHF	-	TRBV27	-
CASSAAWDNEQFF	-	TRBV7-2	-
CASRKGLPSYNEQFF	TRBD2	TRBV7-2	-
CAWTVRGKYNSPLHF	-	TRBV30	-
CASSSDRNQPQHF	-	TRBV6-5	-
CASSYRSKSQHF	-	TRBV2	-
CSASQGRWETQYF	-	TRBV20-1	-
CATSWDPASGETQYF	-	TRBV15	-
CAWSGRNEQFF	-	TRBV30	-
CSARLAGGGETQYF	TRBD2	TRBV20-1	-
CSARQMSTYNEQFF	-	TRBV20-1	-
CASSYSQGYGYTF	-	TRBV6-5	-
CASSMDRGEKLFF	-	TRBV7-2	-
CSVEGGGVGREQYF	-	TRBV29-1	-
CASSLTWDTQYF	-	TRBV5-6	once
CASSAKAGGRSETQYF	TRBD2	TRBV9	-
CASSYGYEQYF	-	TRBV12-3/TRBV12-4	-
CASSIVWGSGANVLTF	-	TRBV19	-
CTSSQRDEQFF	-	TRBV1	-
CASSEAGWGRELFF	-	TRBV25-1	-
CASSSGQGFRNEQFF	TRBD1	TRBV7-3	-
CSVTPGQQETQYF	TRBD1	TRBV29-1	-
CAWSKGLLREQFF	TRBD2	TRBV30	-
CSASLASGGYTDTQYF	TRBD2	TRBV20-1	once
CASSDSSPYGYTF	-	TRBV25-1	-
CASSLPGTSTQYF	-	TRBV5-1	-
CSARGGYSNQPQHF	-	TRBV20-1	-
CASSLPGGRDYGNEQFF	TRBD1	TRBV3-1	-
CSVEWGQETQYF	-	TRBV20-1	-
CSVEVSSSRGYTF	-	TRBV29-1	-
CAWGRQGAYEQYF	TRBD1	TRBV30	-
CSASGGYGYTF	TRBD1	TRBV20-1	-
CASSVELGWETQYF	-	TRBV9	-
CASSIRTDMNTEAFF	-	TRBV7-2	-
CASSFKGPPGDTQYF	-	TRBV7-3	-
CASSVGGRDNQPQHF	-	TRBV9	-
CASSLYFGALNTEAFF	-	TRBV5-6	-
CAWSPREETQYF	-	TRBV30	-
CSVGDFASTDTQYF	-	TRBV29-1	-
CASSPEPLAVETQYF	TRBD2	TRBV3-1	-
CASSLGHQSRYEQYF	-	TRBV3-1	-
CASGKGQGTDTQYF	TRBD1	TRBV7-9	-
CASSQGGFSSTDTQYF	-	TRBV4-2	-
CASKAVPYNEQFF	-	TRBV27	-
CAWSPPGTNRAYEQYF	-	TRBV30	-
CASSSLAGGPGEQYF	TRBD2	TRBV28	few
CSASDRLEAFF	TRBD1	TRBV20-1	-
CSVDPLDGPDTQYF	-	TRBV29-1	-
CSASQTSGATQYF	TRBD2	TRBV20-1	-
CASRRTGDTEAFF	TRBD1	TRBV3-1	-
CSATDRGTGNTIYF	TRBD1	TRBV20-1	-